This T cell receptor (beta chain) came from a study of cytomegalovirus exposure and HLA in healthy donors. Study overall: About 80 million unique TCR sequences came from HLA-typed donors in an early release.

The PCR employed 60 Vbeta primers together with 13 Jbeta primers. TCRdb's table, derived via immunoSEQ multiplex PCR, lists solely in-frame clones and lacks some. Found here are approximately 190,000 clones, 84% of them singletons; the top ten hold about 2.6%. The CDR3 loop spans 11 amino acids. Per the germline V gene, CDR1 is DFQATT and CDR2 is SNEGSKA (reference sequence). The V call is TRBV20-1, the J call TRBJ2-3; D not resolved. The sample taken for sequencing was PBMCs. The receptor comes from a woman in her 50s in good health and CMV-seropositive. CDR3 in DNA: TGCGTCTCAGGCAGCACAGATACGCAGTATTTT. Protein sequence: CVSGSTDTQYF.